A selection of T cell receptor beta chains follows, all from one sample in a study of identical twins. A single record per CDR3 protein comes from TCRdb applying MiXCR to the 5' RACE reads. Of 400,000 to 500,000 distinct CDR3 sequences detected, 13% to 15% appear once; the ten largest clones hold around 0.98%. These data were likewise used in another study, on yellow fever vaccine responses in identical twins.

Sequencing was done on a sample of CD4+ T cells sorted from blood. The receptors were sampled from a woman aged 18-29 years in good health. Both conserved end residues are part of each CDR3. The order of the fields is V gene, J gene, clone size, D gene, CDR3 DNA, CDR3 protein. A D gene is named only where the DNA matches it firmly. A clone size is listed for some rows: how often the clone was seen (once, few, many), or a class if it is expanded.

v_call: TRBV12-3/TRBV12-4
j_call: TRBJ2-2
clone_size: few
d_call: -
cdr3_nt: TGTGCCAGCAGTTTAGGGGAACAGGGCGGGCGGCTGTTTTTT
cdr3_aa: CASSLGEQGGRLFF

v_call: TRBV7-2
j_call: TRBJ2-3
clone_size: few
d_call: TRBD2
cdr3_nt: TGTGCCAGCAGCTTAGCCGGGACTAGCGGGGGGACAGATACGCAGTATTTT
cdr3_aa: CASSLAGTSGGTDTQYF

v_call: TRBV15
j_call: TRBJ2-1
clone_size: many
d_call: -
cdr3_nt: TGTGCCACCCGTTCTGGAAACAATGAGCAGTTCTTC
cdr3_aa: CATRSGNNEQFF

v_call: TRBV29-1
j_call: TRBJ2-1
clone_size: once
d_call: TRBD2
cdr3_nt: TGCAGCGTCGATCCGTGGGGGGGTTCCAATGAGCAGTTCTTC
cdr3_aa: CSVDPWGGSNEQFF

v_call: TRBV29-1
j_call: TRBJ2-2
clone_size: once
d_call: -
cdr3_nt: TGCAGCTTTGAGGGAGGAAGCGTCTCCGGGGAGCTGTTTTTT
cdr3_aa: CSFEGGSVSGELFF

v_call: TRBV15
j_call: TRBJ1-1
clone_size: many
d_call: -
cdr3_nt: TGTGCCACCAGCAAAGGAGGAACCATGAACACTGAAGCTTTCTTT
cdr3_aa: CATSKGGTMNTEAFF

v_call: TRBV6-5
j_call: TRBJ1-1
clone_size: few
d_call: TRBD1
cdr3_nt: TGTGCCAGCAGTTCCAGGGGGCCGGAGACTGAAGCTTTCTTT
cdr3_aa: CASSSRGPETEAFF

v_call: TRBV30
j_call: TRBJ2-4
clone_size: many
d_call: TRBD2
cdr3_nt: TGTGCCTGGGCGACTAGCGGCAAAAACATTCAGTACTTC
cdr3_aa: CAWATSGKNIQYF

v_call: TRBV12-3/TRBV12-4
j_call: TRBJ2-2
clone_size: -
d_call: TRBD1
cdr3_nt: TGTGCCAGCAGCCAAGGGACAGGGGTCATCGGGGAGCTGTTTTTT
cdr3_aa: CASSQGTGVIGELFF

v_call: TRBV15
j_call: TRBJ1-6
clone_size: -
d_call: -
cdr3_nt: TGTGCCACCAGCAGAGATGGGTTCAATAATTCACCCCTCCACTTT
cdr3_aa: CATSRDGFNNSPLHF

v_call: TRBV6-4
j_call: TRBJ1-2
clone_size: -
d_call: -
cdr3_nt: TGTGCCAGCAGTGCCTCAGGGGACGCATATGGCTACACCTTC
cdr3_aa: CASSASGDAYGYTF

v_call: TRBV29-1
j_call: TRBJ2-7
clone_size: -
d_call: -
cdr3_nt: TGCAGCGTTGGCCCTGGAACGTACGAGCAGTACTTC
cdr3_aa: CSVGPGTYEQYF

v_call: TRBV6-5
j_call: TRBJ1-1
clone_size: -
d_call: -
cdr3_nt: TGTGCCAGCAGTTATTTGACAGCGATGAACACTGAAGCTTTCTTT
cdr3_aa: CASSYLTAMNTEAFF

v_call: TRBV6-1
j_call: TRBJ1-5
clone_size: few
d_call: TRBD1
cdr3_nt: TGTGCCAGCAGTCTCAGACAGGGGGCGAATCAGCCCCAGCATTTT
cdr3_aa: CASSLRQGANQPQHF

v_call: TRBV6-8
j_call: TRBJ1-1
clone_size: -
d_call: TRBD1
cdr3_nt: TGTGCCAGCGGGCCCACAGGGGGCCCGAACACTGAAGCTTTCTTT
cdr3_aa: CASGPTGGPNTEAFF

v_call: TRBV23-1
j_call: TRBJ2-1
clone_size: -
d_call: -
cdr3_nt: TGCGCCAGCAGTCAACGTACAGGGAGCTCCTACAATGAGCAGTTCTTC
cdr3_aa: CASSQRTGSSYNEQFF

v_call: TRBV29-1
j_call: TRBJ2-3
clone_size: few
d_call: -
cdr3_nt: TGCAGCGTCGAACTAGCTGATCGAGATACGCAGTATTTT
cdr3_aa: CSVELADRDTQYF

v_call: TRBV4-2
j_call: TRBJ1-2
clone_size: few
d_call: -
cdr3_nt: TGTGCCAGCAGCCAAGATGTGGACTATGGCTACACCTTC
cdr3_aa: CASSQDVDYGYTF

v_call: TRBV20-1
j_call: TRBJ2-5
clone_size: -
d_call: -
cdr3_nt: TGCAGTGCTAGCCGCCAGGGCGGGGTTGAGACCCAGTACTTC
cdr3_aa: CSASRQGGVETQYF

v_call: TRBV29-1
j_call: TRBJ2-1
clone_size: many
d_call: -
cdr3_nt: TGCAGCGTCGCGAACAATGAGCAGTTCTTC
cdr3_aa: CSVANNEQFF

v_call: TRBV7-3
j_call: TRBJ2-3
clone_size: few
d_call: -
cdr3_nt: TGTGCCAGCAGCTTAATGTCAGGGGACACAGATACGCAGTATTTT
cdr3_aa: CASSLMSGDTDTQYF

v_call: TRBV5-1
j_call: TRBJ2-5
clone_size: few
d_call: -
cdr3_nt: TGCGCCAGCAGCTTGCCAGGGGAGACCCAGTACTTC
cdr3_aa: CASSLPGETQYF

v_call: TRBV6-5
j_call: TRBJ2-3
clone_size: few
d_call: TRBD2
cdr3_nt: TGTGCCAGCAGTTACTCTGGGCCCGGGAGGGCCGCAGATACGCAGTATTTT
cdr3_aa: CASSYSGPGRAADTQYF

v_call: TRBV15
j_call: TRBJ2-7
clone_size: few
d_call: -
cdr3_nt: TGTGCCACCAGCAGAGACGACGGGATTATGTACGAGCAGTACTTC
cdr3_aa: CATSRDDGIMYEQYF

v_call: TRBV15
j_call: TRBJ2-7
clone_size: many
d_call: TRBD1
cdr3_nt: TGTGCCACCAGCAGGGGCGGACAGGGATCCTACGAGCAGTACTTC
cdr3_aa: CATSRGGQGSYEQYF

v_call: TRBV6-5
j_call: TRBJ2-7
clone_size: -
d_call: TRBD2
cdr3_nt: TGTGCCAGCAAATCGGGGGGAGAGCAGTACTTC
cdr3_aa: CASKSGGEQYF

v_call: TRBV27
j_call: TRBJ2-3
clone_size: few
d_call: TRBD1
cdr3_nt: TGTGCCAGCAGTTCGGACAGGGTTATTACAGATACGCAGTATTTT
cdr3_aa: CASSSDRVITDTQYF

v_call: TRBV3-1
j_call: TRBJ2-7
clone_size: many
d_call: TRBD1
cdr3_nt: TGTGCCAGCAGCCCGGGACAGCAATACGAGCAGTACTTC
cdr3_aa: CASSPGQQYEQYF

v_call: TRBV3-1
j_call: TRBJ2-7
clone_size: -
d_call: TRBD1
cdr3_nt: TGTGCCAGCAGCCAGAGGGGGCGCTCCTACGAGCAGTACTTC
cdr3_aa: CASSQRGRSYEQYF

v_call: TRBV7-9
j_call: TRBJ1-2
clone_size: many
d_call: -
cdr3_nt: TGTGCCAGCAGCTTAGAAAGCACAGCCGGCTATGGCTACACCTTC
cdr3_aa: CASSLESTAGYGYTF

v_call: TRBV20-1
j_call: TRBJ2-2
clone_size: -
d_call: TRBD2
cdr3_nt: TGCAGTGCTAGAAGAGCGGGAGTAGAAACCGGGGAGCTGTTTTTT
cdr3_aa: CSARRAGVETGELFF

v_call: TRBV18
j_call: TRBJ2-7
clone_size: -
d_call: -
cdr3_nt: TGTGCCAGCTCACCCCCAGGGGGGGGTACCTACGAGCAGTACTTC
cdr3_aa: CASSPPGGGTYEQYF

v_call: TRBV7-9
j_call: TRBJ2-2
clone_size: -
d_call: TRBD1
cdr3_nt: TGTGCCAGCAGTTTACCGGGACAGGGGGCCGTCGGGGAGCTGTTTTTT
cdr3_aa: CASSLPGQGAVGELFF

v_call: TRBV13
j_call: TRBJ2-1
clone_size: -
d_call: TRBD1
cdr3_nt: TGTGCCAGCAGCTTAGGCCGACAGGGTTACAATGAGCAGTTCTTC
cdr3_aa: CASSLGRQGYNEQFF

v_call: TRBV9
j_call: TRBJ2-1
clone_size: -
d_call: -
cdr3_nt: TGTGCCAGCAGCGCTCGCGGGACGGGGGTCAATGAGCAGTTCTTC
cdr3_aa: CASSARGTGVNEQFF

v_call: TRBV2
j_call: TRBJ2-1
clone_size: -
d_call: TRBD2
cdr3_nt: TGTGCCAGCAGTGGGGGCGGGGGGGCCGTGACGAATGAGCAGTTCTTC
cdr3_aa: CASSGGGGAVTNEQFF

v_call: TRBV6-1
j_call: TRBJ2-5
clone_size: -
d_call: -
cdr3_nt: TGTGCCAGCAACCTCCTTCCCCGTGGGACCCAGTACTTC
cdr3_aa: CASNLLPRGTQYF

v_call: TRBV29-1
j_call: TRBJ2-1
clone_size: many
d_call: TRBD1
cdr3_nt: TGCAGCGTTGCGACAGGGGGGAGGGGGCAGTTCTTC
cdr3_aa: CSVATGGRGQFF

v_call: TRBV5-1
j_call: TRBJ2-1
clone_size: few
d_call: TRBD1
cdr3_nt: TGCGCCAGCAGCTGGGGACAGAGCTACAATGAGCAGTTCTTC
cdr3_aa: CASSWGQSYNEQFF

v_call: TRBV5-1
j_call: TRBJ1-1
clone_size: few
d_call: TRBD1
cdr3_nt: TGCGCCAGCAGCTTACAGGGGGCCAAAGATGAAGCTTTCTTT
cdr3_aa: CASSLQGAKDEAFF

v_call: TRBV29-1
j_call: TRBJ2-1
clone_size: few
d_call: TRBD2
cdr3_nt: TGCAGCGTTGAAGGTCTAGCGGAGTCGTACAATGAGCAGTTCTTC
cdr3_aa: CSVEGLAESYNEQFF

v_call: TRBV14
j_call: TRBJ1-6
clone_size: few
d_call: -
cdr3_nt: TGTGCCAGCAGCATCCGGACAGCTCGTGATTCACCCCTCCACTTT
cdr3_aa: CASSIRTARDSPLHF